This TCR beta chain was sequenced for a study of shared clonotypes between healthy human individuals. Only CD45RO-negative cells positively selected for CCR7 counted as naive CD8 cells, so terminally differentiated effector memory CD45RA+ cells were excluded. Trimming stripped 8 bases from V and 0 bases from J, with 11 bases between. CDR3 length: 13 residues. Looked up from germline, CDR1 is SGHTA and CDR2 is FQGNSA. The method was immunoSEQ multiplex PCR; TCRdb's version includes in-frame clones alone and lacks a portion of them. The top ten hold 20% to 30% of the sample, which has some 800,000 clones, nearly 95% seen once.

The rearrangement joins TRBV7-2 to TRBJ2-7; D is undetermined. This TCR was sampled from a man in his thirties or forties in good health. The sample comprised naive CD8+ T cells sorted from blood. The CDR3: CASGNWNSYEQYF. CDR3 DNA sequence: TGTGCCAGCGGGAACTGGAACTCCTACGAGCAGTACTTC.